This T cell receptor beta chain came from a study of CD8+CD57+ T cells in acquired aplastic anemia listed by TCRdb under 2018. Regarding the study in general: Extracted DNA from sorted CD4+ and CD8+ cells averaged approximately 3 ug, ranging from roughly 0.17 to 30 ug. Healthy donor samples averaged roughly 9.9 million reads for CD4+ and under 14 million for CD8+ cells. Study-level results and caveats: Between patients and healthy controls, no significant difference in CD8+ Simpson's diversity was found (P=0.060). Over 25 CD8+ CDR3 sequences were found in both patients and controls but appeared to be highly expressed in patients and within the immunodominant clones of the patients.

CDR1 SQVTM and CDR2 ANQGSEA are derived from the germline V gene. The CDR3, cysteine through phenylalanine, is 12 amino acids long. Only the CDR3 DNA is retained, 36 bases long and in frame from the first base. V drops 4 bases and J drops 0 bases, leaving 6 bases in between. About this clonotype itself: Its cognate antigen has yet to be identified. The sample holds no much larger clone one base away, and base qualities are not on file.

In the study, sorted CD4+ and CD8+ blood T cells from patients with severe aplastic anemia and from healthy subjects underwent deep sequencing of TCR repertoires. Ficoll-Paque density gradient centrifugation was used to isolate peripheral blood mononuclear cells. Before DNA was extracted, CD4+ and CD8+ T cells were sorted using either FACS or magnetic beads. Profiling of TCR beta VDJ combinations and CDR3 sequences used genomic DNA as the template. TCR repertoire sequencing was run on an Illumina HiSeq 2000. The study's processing was this. Repertoire assessment relied on Simpson's diversity index, CDR3 size and DJ length profiles, and TRBV/TRBJ rearrangement plots. The most abundant DNA sequence in the deep sequencing data was taken as the immunodominant clone. CDR3 amino acid sequences were checked for sharing across subjects and were also compared against the VDJdb database and published repertoires. TCRdb redid the processing of the public reads, applying fastp at Q25 and MiXCR, and retained in-frame beta chains. Duplicate CDR3 protein sequences are folded into a single record with the most common DNA and genes. TCRdb's processing, not the authors', yielded these V and J calls. The table for this sample lists about 190,000 distinct CDR3 sequences; roughly half of them were counted only once. The ten largest clones capture roughly 15% of the sample.

The chain uses TRBV29-1 and TRBJ1-2; the D segment cannot be called with confidence. Sequenced input: sorted CD4+, CD8+, or CD8+CD57+ T cells (not recorded which) from PBMCs. This clonotype originated in a human donor in good health, serving as a control. The CDR3 corresponds to CSVGMTNYGYTF. The bases are TGCAGCGTTGGGATGACTAACTATGGCTACACCTTC.